Listed here are 23 T cell receptor beta chains from one sample, sequenced in a study of CD8+CD57+ T cells in acquired aplastic anemia. Genomic DNA templated the TCR beta VDJ and CDR3 profiling. One entry per CDR3 protein results from TCRdb running MiXCR on the reads. The sample has about 160,000 distinct CDR3 sequences, more than 45% seen once; the top ten hold 3.2%. It was patients with CD8+CD57+ cell expansion by flow cytometry who were chosen for sequencing. The specimen was sorted CD4+, CD8+, or CD8+CD57+ T cells (not recorded which) from PBMCs. The receptor source for this set is a human donor with aplastic anemia.

The sample holds many counts of this clonotype. The J gene is TRBJ2-1, the V gene TRBV11-1, with 7 bases identical to TRBD2. From germline, CDR1 is SGHAT and CDR2 FQDESV (reference sequence). The CDR3 loop spans 16 amino acids. V was clipped by 5 bases and J by 0 bases; unmatched bases: 7. The CDR3 loop is CASSASPSGSYNEQFF. CDR3 sequence (DNA): TGTGCCAGCAGCGCTAGCCCTAGCGGCTCCTACAATGAGCAGTTCTTC.

This clonotype was found many times. The chain combines TRBV19 with TRBJ1-3; D not certain. Germline lookup yields CDR1 LNHDA and CDR2 SQIVND (reference sequence). The CDR3 has 12 residues. Trimming removed 3 bases at V and 4 bases at J, with 4 bases between. The CDR3 sequence is CASSMRGNTIYF. CDR3 coding DNA: TGTGCCAGTAGTATGCGAGGAAACACCATATATTTT.

This clonotype was recorded only once. A much more abundant neighbour one base away suggests this may be a read error. The chain has TRBV5-1 and TRBJ1-3; D gene uncertain. The CDR3 contains 14 residues. The ends were cut back, 4 bases at V and 2 bases at J, with 10 bases in the middle. In germline, CDR1 is SGHRS, CDR2 YFSETQ. DNA of the CDR3: TGCGCCAGCAGCCGTGACGCGACTGGAAACACCATATATTTT. Protein product: CASSRDATGNTIYF.

The J gene is TRBJ2-5, the V gene TRBV27; D remains unclear. Germline values: CDR1 MNHEY, CDR2 SMNVEV (reference sequence). This CDR3 comprises 13 residues. Deletions cut 5 bases from V and 4 bases from J, with 11 bases between. The CDR3 coding sequence is TGTGCCAGCAGTGTGAGCCTAGGAGAGACCCAGTACTTC. It translates to CASSVSLGETQYF.

The chain joins TRBV2 to TRBJ1-1; TRBD1 might be the D (6 bases). This CDR3 spans 15 amino acids. Germline lookup yields CDR1 SNHLY and CDR2 FYNNEI. Trimming stripped 10 bases from V and 3 bases from J, with 21 bases between. The CDR3: CATKQGVGRDTEAFF. The DNA for the CDR3 is TGTGCCACCAAACAGGGAGTGGGCAGGGACACTGAAGCTTTCTTT.

Concerning this clonotype itself: A much larger clonotype is one base distant, so this may be a read error. The chain has TRBV20-1 and TRBJ1-5; possibly TRBD1 for D (5 bases). Trimming took 2 bases from V and 9 from J, leaving 14 bases between them. CDR1 and CDR2 from the germline V gene are DFQATT and SNEGSKA (reference sequence). The CDR3 extends over 13 amino acids. CDR3 bases: TGCAGTGCTAGATACGGGGCTGGTCGGCCCCAGCATTTT. Translated: CSARYGAGRPQHF.

About this clonotype: Just one base apart from a much larger clone, this may be a read error. The V call is TRBV18, the J call TRBJ2-7, with D possibly TRBD2 on 6 matching bases. V lost 0 bases to trimming and J lost 5 bases, with 11 bases between them. Germline CDR1 is KGHSH and CDR2 is LQKENI. This CDR3 comprises 14 residues. The DNA for the CDR3 is TGTGCCAGCTCACCACCAGGGACTGAGAACGAGCAGTACTTC. This sequence encodes CASSPPGTENEQYF.

Remarks on this clonotype: An end of the junction differs from the germline gene, which may be a read error. The rearrangement links TRBV20-1 to TRBJ1-1; D gene unclear. Germline-derived CDR1 and CDR2 are DFQATT and SNEGSKA (reference sequence). This CDR3 region has 13 residues. The DNA for the CDR3 is TGCAGTGCTAGAGATTACGCAGACACTGAAGCTTCCTTT. Protein product: CSARDYADTEASF.

About this clonotype: This may come from a read error, since a much larger clone is one base off. The rearrangement links TRBV6-1 to TRBJ1-2; D remains unclear. Between the trimmed V and J ends, which lost 4 bases and 2 bases, there was a span of 20 bases. Germline lookup yields CDR1 MNHNS and CDR2 SASEGT. The CDR3 length is 17 residues. The CDR3 spells CASSGRAESKANYGYTF. The CDR3 region has the DNA TGTGCCAGCAGTGGAAGGGCAGAGAGCAAGGCAAACTATGGCTACACCTTC.

In regard to this clonotype: Given a much more abundant clone one base away, this may be a read error. The chain has TRBV10-3 and TRBJ2-3; D perhaps matches TRBD2 (6 bases). The CDR3 contains 12 residues. CDR1 ENHRY and CDR2 SYGVKD come from the germline V gene. DNA for the CDR3: TGTGCCAGCAGTGGAGGGGAAGATACGCAGTATTTT. Its translation: CASSGGEDTQYF.

This clonotype has at least ten counts. This chain links TRBV2 with TRBJ1-5; TRBD1 agrees at 8 bases. The CDR3 consists of 15 residues. CDR1 is SNHLY, CDR2 FYNNEI, per germline. V lost 7 bases and J lost 2; bases outside the gene matches: 7. CDR3 sequence (DNA): TGTGCCAGCACAAAGCTGGACAGGGGCAATCAGCCCCAGCATTTT. This translates into CASTKLDRGNQPQHF.

This clonotype was counted once. The rearrangement uses TRBV20-1 and TRBJ1-1; TRBD1 is a possible D gene (5 bases). The V gene's germline CDR1 is DFQATT and CDR2 SNEGSKA (reference sequence). The V and J ends lost 3 bases and 6 bases respectively, with 14 bases between them. This CDR3 has 13 residues. The CDR3 region is CSASRGAYAEAFF. The CDR3 region has the DNA TGCAGTGCTAGTCGTGGGGCTTACGCTGAAGCTTTCTTT.

A remark on this clonotype: A much more abundant neighbour one base away suggests this may be a read error. V and J are TRBV10-3 and TRBJ1-4; TRBD1 matches at 8 bases. The CDR3 totals 13 residues. Trimming removed 5 bases from V and 10 bases from J; junction bases left unmatched: 6. The germline V gene encodes CDR1 ENHRY and CDR2 SYGVKD. The CDR3 coding sequence is TGTGCCATCAGTTTCGGACAGGGTCGAAAACTGTTTTTT. Translation gives CAISFGQGRKLFF.

This clonotype was detected many times. The CDR3 loop reads CASSLLQGNEQYF. The CDR3 DNA reads TGTGCCAGCAGTCTCCTACAGGGGAACGAGCAGTACTTC. The rearrangement joins TRBV12-3 or TRBV12-4 to TRBJ2-7, with 7 nucleotides matching TRBD1. Trimming at V came to 5 bases and at J to 5 bases, leaving 6 bases not matched to a gene. CDR3 length equals 13 residues.

Many counts were recorded for this clonotype. The chain couples TRBV29-1 to TRBJ2-3; possibly TRBD1 for D (6 bases). This CDR3 comprises 13 residues. The germline gives CDR1 SQVTM, CDR2 ANQGSEA. Trimming cost V 5 bases and J 7 bases, with 16 bases left between them. CDR3 loop: CSVSTGMGNTQYF. CDR3 DNA: TGCAGCGTTTCGACAGGAATGGGGAATACGCAGTATTTT.

The genes are TRBV15 and TRBJ2-3; D gene ambiguous. V dropped 0 bases and J dropped 1 base, with 8 bases sitting between them. This CDR3 has 15 residues. The germline CDR1 and CDR2 sequences are LNHNV and YYDKDF (reference sequence). The CDR3 nucleotides read TGTGCCACCAGCAGAGATATCGGCGGCACAGATACGCAGTATTTT. Translated: CATSRDIGGTDTQYF.

The genes are TRBV10-3 and TRBJ1-2, with TRBD1 matching 8 bases. Trimming cost V 7 bases and J 7 bases; bases outside gene matches: 11. Germline V lookup: CDR1 ENHRY, CDR2 SYGVKD. The CDR3 has 14 amino acids. CDR3 in amino acids: CAIMATGASPGYTF. In nucleotides, the CDR3 is TGTGCCATCATGGCGACAGGGGCGTCCCCTGGCTACACCTTC.

V is TRBV20-1 and J is TRBJ1-2; D is uncertain. The length of the CDR3 is 13 residues. Germline CDR1 is DFQATT and CDR2 is SNEGSKA (reference sequence). V was cut by 1 base and J by 5 bases, with 11 bases left in between. CDR3 sequence reads: CSARASHGYGYTF. The CDR3 nucleotides read TGCAGTGCTAGAGCTTCCCACGGATATGGCTACACCTTC.

This clonotype was found a few times. The chain joins TRBV5-8 to TRBJ1-5; D is unresolved. In germline, CDR1 is SGHTS, CDR2 YDEGEE. The CDR3 is made up of 15 amino acids. The V end was cut by 1 base, the J end by 7 bases, with 15 bases between. Here the CDR3 reads CASSLSQASGQPQHF. The CDR3 DNA is TGTGCCAGCAGCTTGAGCCAGGCCTCCGGCCAGCCCCAGCATTTT. The complete variable domain, with remaining parts taken from reference TRBV5-8 and TRBJ1-5, reads EAGVTQSPTHLIKTRGQQATLRCSPISGHTSVYWYQQALGLGLQFLLWYDEGEERNRGNFPPRFSGRQFPNYSSELNVNALELEDSALYLCASSLSQASGQPQHFGDGTRLSIL.

The chain links TRBV2 to TRBJ1-2; a weak D match, TRBD1 (5 bases). V was clipped by 6 bases and J by 5 bases, with 16 bases between them. Germline CDR1 is SNHLY and CDR2 is FYNNEI. The CDR3 contains 14 residues. CDR3 sequence: CASRGEGERYGYTF. CDR3 nucleotides: TGTGCCAGCAGGGGGGAGGGAGAGAGATATGGCTACACCTTC.

This clonotype was detected a few times. At one of its ends the junction is not consistent with the germline gene, which may arise from a read error. This chain uses TRBV20-1 with TRBJ2-6; D is undetermined. Germline CDR1 and CDR2: DFQATT and SNEGSKA (reference sequence). The CDR3 covers 13 residues. CDR3 DNA sequence: TGCAGTGCCAGAGTCTCTGGGGCCAACGTCCTGACTTTC. Translation: CSARVSGANVLTF.

The chain combines TRBV7-9 with TRBJ1-1, with TRBD1 as a possible D gene (5 bases). Germline loops: CDR1 SEHNR, CDR2 FQNEAQ (reference sequence). The CDR3 has 11 amino acids. V was cut by 4 bases and J by 8 bases, with 8 bases left in between. As DNA, the CDR3 is TGTGCCAGCAGCTACGACAGAGAAGCTTTCTTT. Residues: CASSYDREAFF.

Ten or more counts support this clonotype. The chain uses TRBV11-2 and TRBJ2-2; D is unresolved. V was clipped by 1 base and J by 4 bases, with 13 bases between them. Germline CDR1 is SGHAT and CDR2 is FQNNGV. CDR3 length: 16 amino acids. CDR3 coding DNA: TGTGCCAGCAGCTTAGTCAGCAACCCCCTCACCGGGGAGCTGTTTTTT. It encodes CASSLVSNPLTGELFF.